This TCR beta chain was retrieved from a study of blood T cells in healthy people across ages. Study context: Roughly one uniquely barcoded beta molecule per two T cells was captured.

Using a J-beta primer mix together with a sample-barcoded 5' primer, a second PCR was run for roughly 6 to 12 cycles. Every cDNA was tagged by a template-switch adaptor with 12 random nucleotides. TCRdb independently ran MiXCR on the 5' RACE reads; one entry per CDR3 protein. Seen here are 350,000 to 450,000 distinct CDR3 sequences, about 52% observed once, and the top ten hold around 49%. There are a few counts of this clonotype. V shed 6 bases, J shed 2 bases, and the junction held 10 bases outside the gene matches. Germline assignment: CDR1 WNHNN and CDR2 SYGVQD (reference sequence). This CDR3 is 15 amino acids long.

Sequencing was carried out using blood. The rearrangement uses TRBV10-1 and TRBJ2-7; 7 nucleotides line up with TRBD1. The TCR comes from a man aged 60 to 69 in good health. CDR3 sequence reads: CASRKTRDSPYEQYF. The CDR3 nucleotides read TGCGCCAGCAGAAAGACACGGGACAGCCCCTACGAGCAGTACTTC.